This is a list of T cell receptor beta chains from one sample in a study of blood T cell repertoires in COVID-19. TCRdb's copy holds only in-frame clones and misses some; the assay was immunoSEQ multiplex PCR. The sample carries more than 400,000 clones, around 87% recorded once. The source material was PBMCs or T cells enriched from blood (not recorded which). The receptors come from a woman younger than 30 who had recovered from COVID-19. Both conserved end residues are trimmed from each CDR3. Fields, in order: V gene, clone size, CDR3 protein. Clone size appears in some rows only: once, few, many, or a class for an expanded clone.

v_call: TRBV2
clone_size: .
cdr3_aa: ASGTGLFGYT

v_call: TRBV7-9
clone_size: few
cdr3_aa: ASSLAPNEKLF

v_call: TRBV19
clone_size: few
cdr3_aa: ASSRRQGANYEQY

v_call: TRBV20-1
clone_size: .
cdr3_aa: SASLRGNTEAF

v_call: TRBV27
clone_size: .
cdr3_aa: ASNSGQGLNTEAF

v_call: TRBV6-2/TRBV6-3
clone_size: .
cdr3_aa: ASSVPRDGNTEAF

v_call: TRBV20-1
clone_size: .
cdr3_aa: SASSRGVGNEQF

v_call: TRBV6-7
clone_size: .
cdr3_aa: ASSPQGSEPQH

v_call: TRBV5-4
clone_size: once
cdr3_aa: ASSFSGTSTDTQY

v_call: TRBV6-1
clone_size: once
cdr3_aa: ASSGRDRGLGDTQY

v_call: TRBV6-1
clone_size: .
cdr3_aa: ASSEAGSQPQH

v_call: TRBV10-1
clone_size: .
cdr3_aa: ASSLSGNQETQY

v_call: TRBV28
clone_size: .
cdr3_aa: ASSWDSSFPYEQY

v_call: TRBV30
clone_size: .
cdr3_aa: AWNSGREGEQY

v_call: TRBV5-1
clone_size: .
cdr3_aa: ASSRGVNEQF

v_call: TRBV19
clone_size: .
cdr3_aa: ASSLTGKEKLF

v_call: TRBV12-3/TRBV12-4
clone_size: .
cdr3_aa: ASRGVGNQPQH

v_call: TRBV30
clone_size: .
cdr3_aa: AWSVQGRNTQY

v_call: TRBV30
clone_size: .
cdr3_aa: AWRGGAEKLF

v_call: TRBV6-2/TRBV6-3
clone_size: .
cdr3_aa: ASSRTGGSNQPQH